This T cell receptor (beta chain) was identified in a study of T cell repertoires in cytomegalovirus infection. Study information: Through public TCR beta signatures, both CMV infection and matching HLA type were indicated.

Germline lookup yields CDR1 MNHEY and CDR2 SVGAGI. This CDR3 has 15 residues. TCRdb itself ran the reads through MiXCR, one entry per CDR3 protein. This sample has around 630,000 distinct CDR3 sequences; roughly 24% occur once, and the top ten carry under 8.5%. Sequencing was done on a sample of CD8+ T cells from PBMCs. The chain is built from TRBV6-5 and TRBJ2-2, with TRBD1 matching over 7 bases. The origin of this receptor is a human donor in good health (CMV status not recorded). Some clones in this sample may be carry-over from other donors' samples. CDR3 amino acids: CVSGPGQINTGELFF. The CDR3 coding sequence is TGTGTCAGTGGACCGGGACAGATAAACACCGGGGAGCTGTTTTTT.